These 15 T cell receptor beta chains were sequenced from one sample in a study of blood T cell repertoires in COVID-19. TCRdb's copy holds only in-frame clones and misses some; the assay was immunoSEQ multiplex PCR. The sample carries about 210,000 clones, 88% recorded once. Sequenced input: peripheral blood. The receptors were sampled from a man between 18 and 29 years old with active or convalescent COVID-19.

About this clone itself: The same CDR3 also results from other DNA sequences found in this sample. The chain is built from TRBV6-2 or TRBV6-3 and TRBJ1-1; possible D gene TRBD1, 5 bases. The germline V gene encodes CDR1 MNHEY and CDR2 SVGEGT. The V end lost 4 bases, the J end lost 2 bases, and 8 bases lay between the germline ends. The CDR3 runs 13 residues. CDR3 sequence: CASSLDRNTEAFF. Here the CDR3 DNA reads TGTGCCAGCAGTTTAGACAGAAACACTGAAGCTTTCTTT.

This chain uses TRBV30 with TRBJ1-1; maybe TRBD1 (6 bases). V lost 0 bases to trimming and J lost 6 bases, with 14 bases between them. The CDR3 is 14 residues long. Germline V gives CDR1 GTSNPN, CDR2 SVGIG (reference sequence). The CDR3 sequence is CAWSVRGAVPEAFF. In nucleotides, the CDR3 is TGTGCCTGGAGTGTTCGGGGGGCTGTGCCTGAAGCTTTCTTT.

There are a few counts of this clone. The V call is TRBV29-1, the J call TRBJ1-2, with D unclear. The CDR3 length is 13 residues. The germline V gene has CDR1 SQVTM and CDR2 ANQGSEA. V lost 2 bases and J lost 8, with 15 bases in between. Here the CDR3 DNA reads TGCAGCGTTGAACGGGGTCTCCTCCAAGGCTACACCTTC. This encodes CSVERGLLQGYTF.

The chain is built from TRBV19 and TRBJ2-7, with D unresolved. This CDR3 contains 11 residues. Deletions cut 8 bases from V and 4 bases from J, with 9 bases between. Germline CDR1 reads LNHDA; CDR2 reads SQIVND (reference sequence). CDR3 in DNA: TGTGCCAGTTTCAACGGGTACGAGCAGTACTTC. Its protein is CASFNGYEQYF.

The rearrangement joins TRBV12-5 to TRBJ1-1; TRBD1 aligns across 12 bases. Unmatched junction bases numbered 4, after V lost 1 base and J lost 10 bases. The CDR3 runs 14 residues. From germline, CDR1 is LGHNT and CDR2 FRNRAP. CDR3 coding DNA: TGTGCTAGTGGTTTGGCGCCGGGACAGGGGGCAGCTTTCTTT. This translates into CASGLAPGQGAAFF.

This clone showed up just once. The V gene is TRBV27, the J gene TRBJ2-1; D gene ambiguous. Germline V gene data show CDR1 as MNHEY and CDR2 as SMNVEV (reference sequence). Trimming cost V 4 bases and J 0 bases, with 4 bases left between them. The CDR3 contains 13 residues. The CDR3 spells CASSYGSYNEQFF. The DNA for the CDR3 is TGTGCCAGCAGTTACGGCTCCTACAATGAGCAGTTCTTC.

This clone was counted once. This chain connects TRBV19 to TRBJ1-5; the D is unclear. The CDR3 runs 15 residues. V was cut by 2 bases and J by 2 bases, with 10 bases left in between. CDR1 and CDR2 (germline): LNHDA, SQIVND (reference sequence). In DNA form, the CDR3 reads TGTGCCAGTAGTATATCCGGGGTGGGCAATCAGCCCCAGCATTTT. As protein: CASSISGVGNQPQHF.

In DNA form, the CDR3 reads TGTGCCAGCGGAACAGGAAACGAAGAGACCCAGTACTTC. Its protein is CASGTGNEETQYF. The V gene is TRBV9, the J gene TRBJ2-5; the D gene is possibly TRBD1 (5 bases). Germline CDR1 and CDR2: SGDLS and YYNGEE. V dropped 7 bases and J dropped 3 bases, with 13 bases sitting between them. The CDR3 covers 13 residues.

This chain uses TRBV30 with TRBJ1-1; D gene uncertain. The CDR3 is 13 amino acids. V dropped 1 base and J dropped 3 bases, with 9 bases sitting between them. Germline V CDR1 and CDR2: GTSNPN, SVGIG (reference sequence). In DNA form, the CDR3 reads TGTGCCTGGAGTGATTGGGGAGACACTGAAGCTTTCTTT. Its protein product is CAWSDWGDTEAFF.

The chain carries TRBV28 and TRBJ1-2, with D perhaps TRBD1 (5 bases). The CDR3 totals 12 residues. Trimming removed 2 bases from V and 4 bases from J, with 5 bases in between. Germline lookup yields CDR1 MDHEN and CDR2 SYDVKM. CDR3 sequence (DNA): TGTGCCAGCAGTTTACAGGGCTATGGCTACACCTTC. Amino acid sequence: CASSLQGYGYTF.

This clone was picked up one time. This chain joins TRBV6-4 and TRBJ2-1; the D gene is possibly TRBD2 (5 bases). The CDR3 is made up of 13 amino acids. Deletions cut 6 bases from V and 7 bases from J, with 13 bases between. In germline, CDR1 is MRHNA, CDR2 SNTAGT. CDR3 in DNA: TGTGCCAGCAGCCCGACACTAGGGAATGAGCAGTTCTTC. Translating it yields CASSPTLGNEQFF.

CDR3 DNA: TGCAGCGTTGAAGATAGCGGGGGTGGGCCTGAAGCTTTCTTT. Translating it yields CSVEDSGGGPEAFF. The chain uses TRBV29-1 and TRBJ1-1; possible D gene TRBD1, 5 bases. There are 14 residues in the CDR3. V was pared by 0 bases and J by 6 bases, with 14 bases between. Germline V CDR1 and CDR2: SQVTM, ANQGSEA.

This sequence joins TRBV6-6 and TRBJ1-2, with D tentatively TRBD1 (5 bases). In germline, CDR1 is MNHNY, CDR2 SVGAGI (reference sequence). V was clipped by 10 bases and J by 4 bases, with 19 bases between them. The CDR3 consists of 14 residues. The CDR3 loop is CATQLSQGSYGYTF. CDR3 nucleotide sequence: TGTGCCACCCAGTTGAGCCAGGGAAGCTATGGCTACACCTTC.

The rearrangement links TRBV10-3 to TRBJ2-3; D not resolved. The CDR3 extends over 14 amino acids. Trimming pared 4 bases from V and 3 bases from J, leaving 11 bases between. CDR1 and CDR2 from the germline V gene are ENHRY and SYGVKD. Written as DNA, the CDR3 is TGTGCCATCAGTGGACAAGGTGTGACAGATACGCAGTATTTT. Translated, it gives CAISGQGVTDTQYF.

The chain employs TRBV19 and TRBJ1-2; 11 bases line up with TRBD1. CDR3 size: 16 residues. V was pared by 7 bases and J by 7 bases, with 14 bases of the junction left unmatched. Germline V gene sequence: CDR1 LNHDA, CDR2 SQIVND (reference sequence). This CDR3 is CASMSGTGGLIGGYTF. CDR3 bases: TGTGCCAGTATGTCCGGGACAGGGGGTTTAATCGGTGGCTACACCTTC.